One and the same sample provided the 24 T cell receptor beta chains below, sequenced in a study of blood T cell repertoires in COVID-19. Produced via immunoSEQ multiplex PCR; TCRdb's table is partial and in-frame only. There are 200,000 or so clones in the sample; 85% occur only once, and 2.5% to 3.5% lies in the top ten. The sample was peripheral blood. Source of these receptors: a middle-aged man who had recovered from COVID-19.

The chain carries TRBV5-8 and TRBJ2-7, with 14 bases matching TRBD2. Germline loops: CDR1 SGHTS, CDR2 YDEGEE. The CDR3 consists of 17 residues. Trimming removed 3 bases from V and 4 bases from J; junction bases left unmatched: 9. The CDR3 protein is CASSSGLAGAIVYEQYF. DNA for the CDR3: TGTGCCAGCAGCTCGGGACTAGCGGGAGCTATAGTGTACGAGCAGTACTTC.

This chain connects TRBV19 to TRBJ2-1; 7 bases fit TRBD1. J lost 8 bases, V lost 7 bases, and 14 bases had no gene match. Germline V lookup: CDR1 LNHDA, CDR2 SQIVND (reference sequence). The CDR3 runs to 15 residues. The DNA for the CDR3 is TGTGCCAGTACCTCAGACAGGGCCCGTGGGGATGAGCAGTTCTTC. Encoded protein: CASTSDRARGDEQFF.

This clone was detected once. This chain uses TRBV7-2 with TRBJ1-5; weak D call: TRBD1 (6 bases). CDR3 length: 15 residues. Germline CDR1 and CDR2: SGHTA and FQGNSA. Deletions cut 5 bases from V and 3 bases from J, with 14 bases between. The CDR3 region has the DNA TGTGCCAGCAGCGACCAACAGGGTTACAATCAGCCCCAGCATTTT. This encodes CASSDQQGYNQPQHF.

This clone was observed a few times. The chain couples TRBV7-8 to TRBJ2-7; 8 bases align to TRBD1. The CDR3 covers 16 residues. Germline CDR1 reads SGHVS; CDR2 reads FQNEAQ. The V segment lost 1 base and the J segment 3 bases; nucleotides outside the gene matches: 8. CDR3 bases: TGTGCCAGCAGCTTAGTCGCCGGGACAGGTCTCTACGAGCAGTACTTC. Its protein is CASSLVAGTGLYEQYF. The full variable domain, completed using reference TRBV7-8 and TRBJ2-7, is GAGVSQSPRYKVAKRGQDVALRCDPISGHVSLFWYQQALGQGPEFLTYFQNEAQLDKSGLPSDRFFAERPEGSVSTLKIQRTQQEDSAVYLCASSLVAGTGLYEQYFGPGTRLTVT.

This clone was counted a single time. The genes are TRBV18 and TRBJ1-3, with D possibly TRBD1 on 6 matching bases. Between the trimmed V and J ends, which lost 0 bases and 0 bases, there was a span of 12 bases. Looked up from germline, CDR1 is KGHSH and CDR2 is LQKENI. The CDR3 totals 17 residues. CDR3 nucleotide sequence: TGTGCCAGCTCACCACCGAGGGGGAGTAACTCTGGAAACACCATATATTTT. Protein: CASSPPRGSNSGNTIYF.

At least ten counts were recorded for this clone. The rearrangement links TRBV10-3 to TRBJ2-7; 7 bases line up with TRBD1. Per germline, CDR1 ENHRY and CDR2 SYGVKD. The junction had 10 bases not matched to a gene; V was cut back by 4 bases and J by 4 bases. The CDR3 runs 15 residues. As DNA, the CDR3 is TGTGCCATCAGTGTCTTAAGGCAGGGGGTTTACGAGCAGTACTTC. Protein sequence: CAISVLRQGVYEQYF.

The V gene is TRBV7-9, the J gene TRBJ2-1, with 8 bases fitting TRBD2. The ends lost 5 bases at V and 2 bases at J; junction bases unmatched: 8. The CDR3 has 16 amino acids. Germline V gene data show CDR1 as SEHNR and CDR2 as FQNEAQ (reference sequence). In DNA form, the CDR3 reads TGTGCCAGCAGCCATAGCGGGACACCTACCTACAATGAGCAGTTCTTC. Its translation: CASSHSGTPTYNEQFF.

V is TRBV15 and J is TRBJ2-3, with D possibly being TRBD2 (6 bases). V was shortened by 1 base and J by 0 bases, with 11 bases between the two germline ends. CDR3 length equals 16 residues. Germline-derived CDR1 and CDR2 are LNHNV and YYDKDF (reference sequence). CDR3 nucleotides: TGTGCCACCAGCAGAGGGCGGAGGGCTAGCACAGATACGCAGTATTTT. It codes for CATSRGRRASTDTQYF.

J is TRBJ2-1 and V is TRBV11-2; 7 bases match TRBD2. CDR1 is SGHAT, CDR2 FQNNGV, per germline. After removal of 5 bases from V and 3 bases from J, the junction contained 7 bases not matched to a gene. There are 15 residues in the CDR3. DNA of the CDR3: TGTGCCAGCAGCCTTGTGGGCGGGAGCTACAATGAGCAGTTCTTC. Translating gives CASSLVGGSYNEQFF. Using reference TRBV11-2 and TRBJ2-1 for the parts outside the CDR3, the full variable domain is EAGVAQSPRYKIIEKRQSVAFWCNPISGHATLYWYQQILGQGPKLLIQFQNNGVVDDSQLPKDRFSAERLKGVDSTLKIQPAKLEDSAVYLCASSLVGGSYNEQFFGPGTRLTVL.

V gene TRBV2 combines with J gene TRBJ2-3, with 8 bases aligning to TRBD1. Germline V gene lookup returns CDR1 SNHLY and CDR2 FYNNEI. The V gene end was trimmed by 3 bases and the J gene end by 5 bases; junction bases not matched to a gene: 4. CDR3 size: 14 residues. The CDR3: CASSDGQGLDTQYF. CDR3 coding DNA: TGTGCCAGCAGTGACGGACAGGGTTTAGATACGCAGTATTTT.

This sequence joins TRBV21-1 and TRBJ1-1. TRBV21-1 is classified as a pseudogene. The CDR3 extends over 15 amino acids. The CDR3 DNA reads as TGTGCCAGCAGCAAAGGAGGGCACAAGAACACTGAAGCTTTCTTT. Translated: CASSKGGHKNTEAFF.

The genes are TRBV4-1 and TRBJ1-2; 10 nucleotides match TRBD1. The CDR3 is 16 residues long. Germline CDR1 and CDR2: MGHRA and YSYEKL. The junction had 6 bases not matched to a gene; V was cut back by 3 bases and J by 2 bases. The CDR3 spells CASSHTGQGENYGYTF. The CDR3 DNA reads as TGCGCCAGCAGCCATACCGGACAGGGGGAGAACTATGGCTACACCTTC.

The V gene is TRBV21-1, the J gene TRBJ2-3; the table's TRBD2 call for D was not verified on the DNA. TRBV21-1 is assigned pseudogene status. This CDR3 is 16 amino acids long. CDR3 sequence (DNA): TGTGCCAGCAGCAAGTGGACGGCCTACCGGAGGGATACGCAGTATTTT. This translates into CASSKWTAYRRDTQYF.

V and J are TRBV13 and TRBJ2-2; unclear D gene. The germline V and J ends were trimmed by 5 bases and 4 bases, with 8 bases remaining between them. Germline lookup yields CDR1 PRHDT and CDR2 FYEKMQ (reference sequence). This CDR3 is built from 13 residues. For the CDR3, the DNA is TGTGCCAGCAGCACCCGAGGCACCGGGGAGCTGTTTTTT. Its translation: CASSTRGTGELFF. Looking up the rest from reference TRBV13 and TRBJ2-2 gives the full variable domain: AAGVIQSPRHLIKEKRETATLKCYPIPRHDTVYWYQQGPGQDPQFLISFYEKMQSDKGSIPDRFSAQQFSDYHSELNMSSLELGDSALYFCASSTRGTGELFFGEGSRLTVL.

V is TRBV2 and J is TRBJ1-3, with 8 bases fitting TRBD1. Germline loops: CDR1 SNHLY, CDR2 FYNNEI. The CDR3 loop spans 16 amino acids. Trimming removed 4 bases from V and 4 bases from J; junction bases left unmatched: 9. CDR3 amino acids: CASSVLRDRRGNTIYF. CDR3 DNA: TGTGCCAGCAGTGTTTTAAGGGACAGGAGGGGAAACACCATATATTTT.

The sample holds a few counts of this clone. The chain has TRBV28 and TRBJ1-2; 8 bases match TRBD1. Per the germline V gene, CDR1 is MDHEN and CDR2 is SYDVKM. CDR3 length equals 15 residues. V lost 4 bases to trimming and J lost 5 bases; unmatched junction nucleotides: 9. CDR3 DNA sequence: TGTGCCAGCAGTTCGCCAGGGGGCCTGAGGTATGGCTACACCTTC. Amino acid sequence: CASSSPGGLRYGYTF.

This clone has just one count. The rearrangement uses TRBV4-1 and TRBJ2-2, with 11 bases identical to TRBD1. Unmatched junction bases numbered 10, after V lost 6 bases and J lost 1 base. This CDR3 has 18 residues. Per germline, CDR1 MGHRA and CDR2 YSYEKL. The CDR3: CASSRRDRGSVNTGELFF. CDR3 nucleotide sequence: TGCGCCAGCAGTCGCCGGGACAGGGGGTCTGTGAACACCGGGGAGCTGTTTTTT.

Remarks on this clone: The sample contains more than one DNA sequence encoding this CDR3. The CDR3 spells CASGQSGNTIYF. CDR3 in DNA: TGTGCCAGTGGACAGTCTGGAAACACCATATATTTT. This rearrangement joins TRBV6-5 to TRBJ1-3; tentatively, D is TRBD1 (6 bases). V gave up 9 bases and J gave up 1 base, with 7 bases separating them. Germline CDR1 is MNHEY and CDR2 is SVGAGI. The CDR3 length is 12 residues.

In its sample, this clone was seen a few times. CDR3 nucleotide sequence: TGTGCCAGCAGCCGAGGGACAGAAATTAACACCGGGGAGCTGTTTTTT. Translating gives CASSRGTEINTGELFF. V usage is TRBV3-1 (or the pseudogene TRBV3-2) and J usage is TRBJ2-2; the match to TRBD1 covers 7 bases. Germline values: CDR1 LGHDT, CDR2 YNNKEL (reference sequence). This CDR3 comprises 16 residues. V was clipped by 4 bases and J by 2 bases; unmatched bases: 7.

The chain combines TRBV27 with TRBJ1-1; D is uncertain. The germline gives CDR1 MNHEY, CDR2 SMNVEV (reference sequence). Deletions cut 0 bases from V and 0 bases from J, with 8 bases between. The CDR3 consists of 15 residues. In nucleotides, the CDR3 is TGTGCCAGCAGTTTATCCCACAGCCTGAACACTGAAGCTTTCTTT. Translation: CASSLSHSLNTEAFF.

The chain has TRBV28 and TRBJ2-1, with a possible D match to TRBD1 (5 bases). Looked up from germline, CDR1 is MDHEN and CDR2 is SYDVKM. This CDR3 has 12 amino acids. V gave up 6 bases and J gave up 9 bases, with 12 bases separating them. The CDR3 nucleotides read TGTGCCAGCAGCTTCAGGGTGGGTGAGCAGTTCTTC. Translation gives CASSFRVGEQFF.

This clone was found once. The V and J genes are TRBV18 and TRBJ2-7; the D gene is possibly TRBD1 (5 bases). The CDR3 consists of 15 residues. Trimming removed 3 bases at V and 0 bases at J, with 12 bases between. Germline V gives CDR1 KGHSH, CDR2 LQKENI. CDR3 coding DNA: TGTGCCAGCTCACCCCAGGGAAGGGGCTCCTACGAGCAGTACTTC. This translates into CASSPQGRGSYEQYF.

CDR3 region: CASSDLGREGHDEQFF. The CDR3 region has the DNA TGCGCCAGCAGTGACCTGGGGCGGGAGGGCCACGATGAGCAGTTCTTC. The chain employs TRBV10-2 and TRBJ2-1, with 9 bases fitting TRBD2. CDR3 length equals 16 residues. Germline values: CDR1 WSHSY, CDR2 SAAADI. V was clipped by 3 bases and J by 8 bases; unmatched bases: 11.

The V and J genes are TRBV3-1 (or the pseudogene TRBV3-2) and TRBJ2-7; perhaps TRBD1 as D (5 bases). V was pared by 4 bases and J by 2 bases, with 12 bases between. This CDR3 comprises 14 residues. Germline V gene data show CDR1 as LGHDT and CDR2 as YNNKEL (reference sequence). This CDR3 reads CASSRMQGTYEQYF. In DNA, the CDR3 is TGTGCCAGCAGCCGGATGCAGGGAACCTACGAGCAGTACTTC.